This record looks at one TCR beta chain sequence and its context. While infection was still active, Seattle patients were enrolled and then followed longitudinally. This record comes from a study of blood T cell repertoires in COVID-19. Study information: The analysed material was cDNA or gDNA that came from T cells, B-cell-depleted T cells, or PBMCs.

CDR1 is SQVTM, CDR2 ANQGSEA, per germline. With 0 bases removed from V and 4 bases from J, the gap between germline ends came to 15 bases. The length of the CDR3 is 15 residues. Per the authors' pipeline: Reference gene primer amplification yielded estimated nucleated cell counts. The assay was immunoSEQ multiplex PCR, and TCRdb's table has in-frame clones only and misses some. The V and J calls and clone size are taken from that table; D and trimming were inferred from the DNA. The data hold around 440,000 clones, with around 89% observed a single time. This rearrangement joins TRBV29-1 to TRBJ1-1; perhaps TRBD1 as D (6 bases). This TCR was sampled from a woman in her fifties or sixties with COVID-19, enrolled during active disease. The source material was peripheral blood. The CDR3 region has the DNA TGCAGCGTTGAAGAAGGGATTTTAGGGGGCACTGAAGCTTTCTTT. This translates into CSVEEGILGGTEAFF.